The 15 T cell receptor beta chains presented below share a single source sample, sequenced in a study of blood T cells in healthy people across ages. Sample-barcoded 5' priming and a J-beta primer mix drove a second PCR of roughly 6 to 12 cycles. A single record per CDR3 protein comes from TCRdb applying MiXCR to the 5' RACE reads. The sample lists over 500,000 distinct CDR3 sequences; about 51% were seen once. Input material: blood. All receptors derive from an elderly woman in good health.

This chain links TRBV12-3 or TRBV12-4 with TRBJ2-2; 11 nucleotides match TRBD1. The V gene end was trimmed by 3 bases and the J gene end by 1 base; junction bases not matched to a gene: 10. The CDR3 covers 19 residues. The CDR3 loop reads CASSFVSGTGGLNTGELFF. DNA of the CDR3: TGTGCCAGCAGTTTCGTTAGTGGGACAGGGGGTTTGAACACCGGGGAGCTGTTTTTT.

The genes are TRBV20-1 and TRBJ2-3; maybe TRBD2 (5 bases). Per the germline V gene, CDR1 is DFQATT and CDR2 is SNEGSKA (reference sequence). The CDR3 is 14 residues long. Trimming removed 8 bases at V and 5 bases at J, with 20 bases between. CDR3 nucleotide sequence: TGCAGTACTTCTAGCATTCGCCTTGGAGATACGCAGTATTTT. This translates into CSTSSIRLGDTQYF.

This clonotype was seen at least ten times. The chain uses TRBV2 and TRBJ2-7; 12 bases map to TRBD2. CDR3 length: 14 amino acids. Germline V gene data show CDR1 as SNHLY and CDR2 as FYNNEI. V gave up 7 bases and J gave up 6 bases; unmatched junction bases: 7. This CDR3 reads CASNGLAGNLEQYF. The CDR3 nucleotides read TGTGCCAGCAATGGACTAGCGGGAAATCTCGAGCAGTACTTC.

The chain joins TRBV28 to TRBJ1-3; D is unclear. V was trimmed by 5 bases and J by 6 bases, leaving 17 bases between them. The CDR3 spans 15 residues. The germline V gene has CDR1 MDHEN and CDR2 SYDVKM. The chain's CDR3 is CASSKEIVGENTIYF. CDR3 coding DNA: TGTGCCAGCAGTAAAGAGATCGTTGGGGAAAACACCATATATTTT.

A few counts support this clonotype. It may be a read error: a sequence one base away is much more abundant. As DNA, the CDR3 is TGTGCCAGCAGCCGGAGCGGGGGAAATGAGCAGTACTTC. Encoded protein: CASSRSGGNEQYF. The chain links TRBV7-2 to TRBJ2-5; 8 nucleotides line up with TRBD2. V trimming: 5 bases; J trimming: 11 bases; junction bases outside the gene matches: 10. Germline V gene data show CDR1 as SGHTA and CDR2 as FQGNSA. The CDR3 has 13 amino acids.

This clonotype was recorded a few times. The V call is TRBV30, the J call TRBJ2-3, with TRBD2 matching over 7 bases. J lost 2 bases, V lost 3 bases, and 8 bases had no gene match. Germline CDR1 is GTSNPN and CDR2 is SVGIG (reference sequence). The CDR3 has 15 amino acids. The CDR3 reads CAWRGGTTLTDTQYF. CDR3 bases: TGTGCCTGGAGGGGCGGGACTACCCTCACAGATACGCAGTATTTT.

This clonotype has more than one count but fewer than ten. This CDR3 reads CASSLQGEQPQHF. The CDR3 DNA reads as TGTGCCAGCAGCTTACAGGGGGAGCAGCCCCAGCATTTT. The chain has TRBV7-9 and TRBJ1-5, with 7 bases lining up with TRBD1. V was pared by 2 bases and J by 7 bases, with 2 bases of the junction left unmatched. This CDR3 comprises 13 residues. Germline assignment: CDR1 SEHNR and CDR2 FQNEAQ (reference sequence). The whole variable domain, remainder taken from reference TRBV7-9 and TRBJ1-5, is DTGVSQNPRHKITKRGQNVTFRCDPISEHNRLYWYRQTLGQGPEFLTYFQNEAQLEKSRLLSDRFSAERPKGSFSTLEIQRTEQGDSAMYLCASSLQGEQPQHFGDGTRLSIL.

The V gene is TRBV29-1, the J gene TRBJ2-7, with TRBD1 matching over 7 bases. The J call may be mistaken, given a closer DNA end match to TRBJ2-5. Germline loops: CDR1 SQVTM, CDR2 ANQGSEA. CDR3 length: 14 residues. CDR3 DNA sequence: TGCAGCGTCCTAGGGACAGTTCTCGTTGAGACCCAGTACTTC. Translation: CSVLGTVLVETQYF.

Details on this clonotype: A read error may explain this, as a much larger clone is one base away. The chain couples TRBV9 to TRBJ2-5, with D unclear. CDR1 is SGDLS and CDR2 is YYNGEE in the germline V gene. With 0 bases removed from V and 11 bases from J, the gap between germline ends came to 14 bases. The CDR3 totals 13 residues. The CDR3 here is CASSVATDNEQYF. The CDR3 nucleotides are TGTGCCAGCAGCGTAGCTACCGACAATGAGCAGTACTTC.

V gene TRBV7-8 combines with J gene TRBJ2-4; TRBD1 agrees at 7 bases. The J call may be in error: the DNA end matches TRBJ2-5 better. Germline CDR1 reads SGHVS; CDR2 reads FQNEAQ. The CDR3 totals 14 residues. The CDR3 DNA reads TGTGCCACTCTGGGACAGCTTTTTGGAGAGACCCAGTACTTC. The encoded protein is CATLGQLFGETQYF.

Note on this clonotype: This may arise from a read error, as a much more abundant clone is one base away. The rearrangement uses TRBV18 and TRBJ2-7; tentatively, D is TRBD1 (6 bases). The CDR3 spans 14 residues. Germline CDR1 KGHSH, CDR2 LQKENI. Trimming removed 1 base at V and 5 bases at J, with 12 bases between. In DNA form, the CDR3 reads TGTGCCAGCTCACCACACCCATCAGGGGACGAGCAGTACTTC. Translating gives CASSPHPSGDEQYF.

The chain is built from TRBV7-9 and TRBJ2-3; D possibly corresponds to TRBD1 (7 bases). V lost 8 bases and J lost 5, with 23 bases in between. This CDR3 contains 16 residues. Per germline, CDR1 SEHNR and CDR2 FQNEAQ (reference sequence). CDR3 sequence reads: CASGTYGTVEGDTQYF. The CDR3 region has the DNA TGTGCCAGCGGGACTTATGGGACAGTCGAGGGAGATACGCAGTATTTT.

In this sample, this clonotype turned up many times. The genes are TRBV29-1 and TRBJ2-3; TRBD1 might be the D (5 bases). Germline CDR1 is SQVTM and CDR2 is ANQGSEA. The V gene lost 7 bases and the J gene lost 5 bases, with 13 bases spanning the gap. The CDR3 runs 12 residues. In DNA form, the CDR3 reads TGCAGCGGTGCCGCTAGGGGAGATACGCAGTATTTT. It encodes CSGAARGDTQYF.

This sequence joins TRBV20-1 and TRBJ1-5, with D perhaps TRBD1 (6 bases). Germline CDR1 reads DFQATT; CDR2 reads SNEGSKA (reference sequence). The CDR3 runs 15 residues. The V gene lost 5 bases and the J gene lost 5 bases, with 19 bases spanning the gap. The chain's CDR3 is CSARRPTGGDQPQHF. CDR3 nucleotides: TGCAGTGCTCGACGCCCGACAGGAGGCGATCAGCCCCAGCATTTT.

The genes are TRBV6-2 or TRBV6-3 and TRBJ2-1; 12 nucleotides agree with TRBD2. Matching the DNA end better, TRBJ2-7 makes the J call doubtful. Germline V gene lookup returns CDR1 MNHEY and CDR2 SVGEGT. The CDR3 spans 20 residues. As DNA, the CDR3 is TGTGCCAGCAGTATCCTAGCGGGGGGGCAGAGAGGAAGTTATTACAATGAGCAGTACTTC. Encoded protein: CASSILAGGQRGSYYNEQYF.